The 5 T cell receptor beta chains listed next were all sequenced from one sample in a study of Ad26.COV2.S vaccination and SARS-CoV-2 variants (dated by TCRdb to the early 2020s). The method was the immunoSEQ multiplex PCR assay. TCRdb provides this immuneACCESS table in a form limited to in-frame rearrangements. Some clones are lacking; in checked studies, under half of them reflect an unresolved V gene, and why the rest are absent is not known. The sample table contains more than 300,000 clones; only one count was recorded for about nine tenths of them. 6.4% of the sample is held by the ten biggest clonotypes. The sample's treatment or condition label is to be understood as: around 19 received Ad26.COV2.S at low or high dose, single or two shots; about 5 received placebo; per-sample allocation not given. Repertoires of vaccine and placebo recipients were sequenced from samples taken on day 63 after the first injection.

Sequencing used peripheral blood, obtained in a trial of Ad26.COV2.S vaccine versus placebo. These receptors originate from a person between 18 and 65 years old who received the Ad26.COV2.S COVID-19 vaccine or a placebo.

The rearrangement links TRBV14 to TRBJ2-5; 11 nucleotides line up with TRBD2. Germline trimming cut 4 bases from V and 4 bases from J; bases unmatched to any gene: 8. This CDR3 spans 16 amino acids. The germline V gene encodes CDR1 SGHDN and CDR2 FVKESK. This CDR3 reads CASSPLTSGTGETQYF. DNA for the CDR3: TGTGCCAGCAGCCCCTTGACTAGCGGGACTGGAGAGACCCAGTACTTC. Based on the CDR3 plus reference TRBV14 and TRBJ2-5, the full variable domain is EAGVTQFPSHSVIEKGQTVTLRCDPISGHDNLYWYRRVMGKEIKFLLHFVKESKQDESGMPNNRFLAERTGGTYSTLKVQPAELEDSGVYFCASSPLTSGTGETQYFGPGTRLLVL.

J is TRBJ1-1 and V is TRBV4-3; TRBD1 is a possible D gene (5 bases). With 0 bases removed from V and 2 bases from J, the gap between germline ends came to 13 bases. The germline gives CDR1 LGHNA, CDR2 YSLEER. This CDR3 is built from 16 residues. This CDR3 is CASSQDRGGFNTEAFF. The CDR3 region has the DNA TGCGCCAGCAGCCAAGATCGGGGGGGGTTCAACACTGAAGCTTTCTTT.

This clone has just a few counts. The rearrangement links TRBV30 to TRBJ1-4; tentative D call: TRBD1 (5 bases). Germline values: CDR1 GTSNPN, CDR2 SVGIG (reference sequence). CDR3 length: 14 residues. V shed 3 bases and J shed 5 bases, with 13 bases lying between them. The CDR3 here is CAWRGDLGNEKLFF. In nucleotides, the CDR3 is TGTGCCTGGAGGGGGGACCTTGGAAATGAAAAACTGTTTTTT. Using reference TRBV30 and TRBJ1-4 for the parts outside the CDR3, the full variable domain is SQTIHQWPATLVQPVGSPLSLECTVEGTSNPNLYWYRQAAGRGLQLLFYSVGIGQISSEVPQNLSASRPQDRQFILSSKKLLLSDSGFYLCAWRGDLGNEKLFFGSGTQLSVL.

This chain links TRBV2 with TRBJ1-5; 8 nucleotides match TRBD1. V shed 11 bases and J 0 bases; nucleotides not matched to a gene: 6. CDR3 length equals 14 residues. CDR1 is SNHLY, CDR2 FYNNEI, per germline. The CDR3 loop is CASQGVDSNQPQHF. DNA of the CDR3: TGTGCCTCACAGGGGGTTGATAGCAATCAGCCCCAGCATTTT. The full variable domain, its missing parts supplied by reference TRBV2 and TRBJ1-5, is EPEVTQTPSHQVTQMGQEVILRCVPISNHLYFYWYRQILGQKVEFLVSFYNNEISEKSEIFDDQFSVERPDGSNFTLKIRSTKLEDSAMYFCASQGVDSNQPQHFGDGTRLSIL.

The V gene is TRBV9, the J gene TRBJ2-2; 8 bases agree with TRBD2. CDR1 SGDLS and CDR2 YYNGEE come from the germline V gene. The CDR3 spans 16 residues. V gave up 4 bases and J gave up 1 base; unmatched junction bases: 6. CDR3 nucleotides: TGTGCCAGCAGCTTCCAAAGCGGGGGGAACACCGGGGAGCTGTTTTTT. Protein product: CASSFQSGGNTGELFF.